A selection of T cell receptor beta chains follows, all from one sample in a study of shared clonotypes between healthy human individuals. Data came from immunoSEQ multiplex PCR; TCRdb stores just in-frame clones and leaves some out. The sample carries 1.5 million to 2.5 million clones, about 95% recorded once. The sample taken for sequencing was naive CD8+ T cells sorted from blood. These TCRs come from a man aged 18 to 30 in good health. CDR3s leave out the opening cysteine and the closing phenylalanine or tryptophan.

>TRBJ2-2|TRBV4-3
ASSQDLTGTNTGELF
>TRBJ1-6|TRBV9
ASSVFRTGDSPLH
>TRBJ2-7|TRBV7-2
ASSLGWGAEYEQY
>TRBJ2-1|TRBV7-8
ASSSPGGGALNEQF
>TRBJ2-7|TRBV6-5
ASSTDRAYEQY
>TRBJ2-3|TRBV29-1
SVGAPRGGISTDTQY
>TRBJ1-1|TRBV5-1
ASSPGTGGENTEAF
>TRBJ2-7|TRBV6-5
ASSYSTSPYEQY
>TRBJ2-5|TRBV5-6
ASSLGTGMETQY
>TRBJ1-1|TRBV6-5
ASSVGGSNTEAF
>TRBJ1-2|TRBV6-1
ASSEAFSGNYGYT
>TRBJ2-5|TRBV6-1
ASIRETQY
>TRBJ2-2|TRBV7-9
ASSLMSERAGELF
>TRBJ2-1|TRBV18
ASSPPMTIAGVVEGEQF
>TRBJ2-7|TRBV6-5
ASSEIYEQY
>TRBJ1-5|TRBV16
ASSQYRVSNQPQH
>TRBJ2-2|TRBV10-3
AISTGGNTGELF
>TRBJ2-7|TRBV4-3
ASSQGLGSEQY
>TRBJ2-5|TRBV5-5
ASSLAFTSRETQY
>TRBJ2-1|TRBV1
TSSQDSGLGYYNEQF
>TRBJ1-2|TRBV6-5
ASTSGSEPYGYT
>TRBJ2-7|TRBV15
ATSRDLQGNYEQY
>TRBJ2-7|TRBV27
ASSFRTSYEQY
>TRBJ2-3|TRBV7-9
ASSLSGDTDTQY
>TRBJ2-3|TRBV2
ASSSPTASSFTDTQY
>TRBJ2-1|TRBV27
ASTSAGGTGNEQF
>TRBJ1-3|TRBV7-8
ASLTGGSSGNTIY
>TRBJ2-7|TRBV6-1
ASSEEGESYEQY
>TRBJ2-1|TRBV5-1
ASSSRLETYNEQF
>TRBJ2-7|TRBV2
ASSVRLAEGQY
>TRBJ1-4|TRBV6-5
ASSFQDGPNEKLF
>TRBJ2-2|TRBV14
ASSVTGNTGELF
>TRBJ1-3|TRBV5-1
ASSLTGTQTEGNTIY
>TRBJ2-7|TRBV4-3
ASSQGLQYEQY
>TRBJ2-3|TRBV7-9
ASSVTSGSADTQY
>TRBJ2-7|TRBV7-9
ASSLDRQGVYEQY
>TRBJ2-2|TRBV4-3
ASSQWGGELF
>TRBJ1-1|TRBV11-1
ASSTGVTEAF
>TRBJ1-2|TRBV7-9
ASSSDRLANYGYT
>TRBJ1-1|TRBV7-9
ASSPDGRTEAF
>TRBJ2-7|TRBV28
ASSTGGPADEQY
>TRBJ1-2|TRBV7-9
ASSQGGGQGYT
>TRBJ2-1|TRBV2
ASSGTIYNEQF
>TRBJ2-1|TRBV14
ASSQWGDRTDNEQF
>TRBJ1-2|TRBV5-6
ASSLERQGARGYT
>TRBJ2-1|TRBV9
ASSVGASGRADEQF
>TRBJ2-5|TRBV6-1
ASSEYVGTLQETQY
>TRBJ2-3|TRBV10-1
ASSEGTSGVTDTQY
>TRBJ1-1|TRBV30
AWSSAASEAF
>TRBJ2-1|TRBV5-1
ASSLGGTGRHNEQF
>TRBJ2-1|TRBV28
ASGIGEGEQF
>TRBJ2-7|TRBV4-1
ASSQEVGRQGSPRQY
>TRBJ1-3|TRBV27
ASSLSPFSGNTIY
>TRBJ1-1|TRBV19
ASSIQGHYPNTEAF